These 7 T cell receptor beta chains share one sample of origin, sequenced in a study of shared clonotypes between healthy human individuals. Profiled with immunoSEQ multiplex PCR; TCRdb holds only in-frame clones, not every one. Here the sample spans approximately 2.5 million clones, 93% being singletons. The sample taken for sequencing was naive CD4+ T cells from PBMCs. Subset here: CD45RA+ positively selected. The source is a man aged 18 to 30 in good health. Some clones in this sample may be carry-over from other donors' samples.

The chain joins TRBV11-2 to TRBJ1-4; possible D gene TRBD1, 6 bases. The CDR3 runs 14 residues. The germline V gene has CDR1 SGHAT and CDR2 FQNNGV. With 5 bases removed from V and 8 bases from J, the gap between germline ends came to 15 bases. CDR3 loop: CASSAGARVEKLFF. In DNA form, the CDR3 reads TGTGCCAGCAGCGCGGGGGCGAGGGTCGAAAAACTGTTTTTT.

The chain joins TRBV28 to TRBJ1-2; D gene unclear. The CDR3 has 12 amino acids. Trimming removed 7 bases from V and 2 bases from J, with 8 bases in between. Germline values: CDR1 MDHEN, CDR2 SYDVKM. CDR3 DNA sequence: TGTGCCAGCATGTCAGGAAACTATGGCTACACCTTC. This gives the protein CASMSGNYGYTF.

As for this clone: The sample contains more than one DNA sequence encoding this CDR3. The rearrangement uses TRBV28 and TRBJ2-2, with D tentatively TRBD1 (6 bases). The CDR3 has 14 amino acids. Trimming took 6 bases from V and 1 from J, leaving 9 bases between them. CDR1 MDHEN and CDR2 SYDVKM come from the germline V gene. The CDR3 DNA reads TGTGCCAGCAGACGGGGACAGAACACCGGGGAGCTGTTTTTT. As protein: CASRRGQNTGELFF.

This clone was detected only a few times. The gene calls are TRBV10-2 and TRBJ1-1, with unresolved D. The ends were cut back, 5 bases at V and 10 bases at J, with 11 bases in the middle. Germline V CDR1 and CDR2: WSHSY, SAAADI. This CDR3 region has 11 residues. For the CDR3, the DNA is TGCGCCAGCAGTCTGGGCTGGGCAGCTTTCTTT. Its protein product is CASSLGWAAFF.

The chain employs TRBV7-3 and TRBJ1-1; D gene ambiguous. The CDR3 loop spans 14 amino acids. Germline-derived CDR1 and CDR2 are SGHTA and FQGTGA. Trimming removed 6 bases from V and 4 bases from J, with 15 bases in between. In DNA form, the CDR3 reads TGTGCCAGCAGTTCGGGATCTGGTTTCACTGAAGCTTTCTTT. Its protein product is CASSSGSGFTEAFF.

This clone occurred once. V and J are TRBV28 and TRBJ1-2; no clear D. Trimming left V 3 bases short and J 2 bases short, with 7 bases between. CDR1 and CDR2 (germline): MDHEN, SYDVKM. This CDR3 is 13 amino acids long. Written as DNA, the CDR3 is TGTGCCAGCAGTTTTAACAGAAACTATGGCTACACCTTC. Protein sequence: CASSFNRNYGYTF.

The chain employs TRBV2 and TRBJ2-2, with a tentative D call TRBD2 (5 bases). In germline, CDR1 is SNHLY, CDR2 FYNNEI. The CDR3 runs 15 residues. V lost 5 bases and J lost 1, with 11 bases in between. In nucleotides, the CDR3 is TGTGCCAGCAGTTTAACGGGAAAGAACACCGGGGAGCTGTTTTTT. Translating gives CASSLTGKNTGELFF.